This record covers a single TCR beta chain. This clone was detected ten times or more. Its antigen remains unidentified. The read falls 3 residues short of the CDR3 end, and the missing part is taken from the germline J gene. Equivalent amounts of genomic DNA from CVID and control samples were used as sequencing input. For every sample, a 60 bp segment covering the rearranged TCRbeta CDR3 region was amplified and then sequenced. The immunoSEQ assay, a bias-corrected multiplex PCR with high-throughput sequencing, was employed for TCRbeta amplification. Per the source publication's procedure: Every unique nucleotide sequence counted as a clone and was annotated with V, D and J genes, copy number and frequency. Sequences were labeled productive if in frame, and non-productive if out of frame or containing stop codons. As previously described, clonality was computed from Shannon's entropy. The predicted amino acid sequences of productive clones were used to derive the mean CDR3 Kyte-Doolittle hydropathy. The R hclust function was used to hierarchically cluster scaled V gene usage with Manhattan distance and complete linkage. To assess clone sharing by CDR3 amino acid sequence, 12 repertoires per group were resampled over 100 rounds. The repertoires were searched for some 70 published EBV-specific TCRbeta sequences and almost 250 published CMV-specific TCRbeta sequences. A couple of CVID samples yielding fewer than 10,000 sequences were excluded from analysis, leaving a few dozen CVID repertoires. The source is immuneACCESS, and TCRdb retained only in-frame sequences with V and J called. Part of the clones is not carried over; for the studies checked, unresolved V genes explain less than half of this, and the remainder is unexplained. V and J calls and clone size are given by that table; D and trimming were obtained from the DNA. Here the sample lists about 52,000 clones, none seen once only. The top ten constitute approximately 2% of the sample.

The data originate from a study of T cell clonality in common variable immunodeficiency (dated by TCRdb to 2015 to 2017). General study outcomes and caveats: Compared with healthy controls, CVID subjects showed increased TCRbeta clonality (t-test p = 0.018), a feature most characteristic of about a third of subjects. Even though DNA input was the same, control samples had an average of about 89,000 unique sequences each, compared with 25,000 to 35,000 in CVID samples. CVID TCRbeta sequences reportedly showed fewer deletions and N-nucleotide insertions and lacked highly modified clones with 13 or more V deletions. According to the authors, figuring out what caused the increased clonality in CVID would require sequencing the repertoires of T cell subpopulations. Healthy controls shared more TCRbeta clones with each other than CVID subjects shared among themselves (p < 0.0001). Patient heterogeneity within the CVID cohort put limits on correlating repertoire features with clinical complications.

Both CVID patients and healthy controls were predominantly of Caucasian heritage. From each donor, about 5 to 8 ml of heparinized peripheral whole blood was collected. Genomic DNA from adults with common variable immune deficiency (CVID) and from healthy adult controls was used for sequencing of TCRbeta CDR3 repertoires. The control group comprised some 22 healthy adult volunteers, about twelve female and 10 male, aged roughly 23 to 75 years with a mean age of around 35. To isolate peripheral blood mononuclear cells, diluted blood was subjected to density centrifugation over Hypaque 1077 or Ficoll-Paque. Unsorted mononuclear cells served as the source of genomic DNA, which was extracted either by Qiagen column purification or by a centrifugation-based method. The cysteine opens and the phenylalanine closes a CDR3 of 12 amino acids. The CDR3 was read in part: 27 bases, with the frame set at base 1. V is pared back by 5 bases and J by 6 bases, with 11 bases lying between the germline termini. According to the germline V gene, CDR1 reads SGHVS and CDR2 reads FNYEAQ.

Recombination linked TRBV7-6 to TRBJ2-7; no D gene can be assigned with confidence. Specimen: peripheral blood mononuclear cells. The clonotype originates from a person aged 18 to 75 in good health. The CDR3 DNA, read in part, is TGTGCCAGCAGCCCCATTTTGCGCGAG. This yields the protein CASSPILRE. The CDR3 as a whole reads CASSPILREQYF.